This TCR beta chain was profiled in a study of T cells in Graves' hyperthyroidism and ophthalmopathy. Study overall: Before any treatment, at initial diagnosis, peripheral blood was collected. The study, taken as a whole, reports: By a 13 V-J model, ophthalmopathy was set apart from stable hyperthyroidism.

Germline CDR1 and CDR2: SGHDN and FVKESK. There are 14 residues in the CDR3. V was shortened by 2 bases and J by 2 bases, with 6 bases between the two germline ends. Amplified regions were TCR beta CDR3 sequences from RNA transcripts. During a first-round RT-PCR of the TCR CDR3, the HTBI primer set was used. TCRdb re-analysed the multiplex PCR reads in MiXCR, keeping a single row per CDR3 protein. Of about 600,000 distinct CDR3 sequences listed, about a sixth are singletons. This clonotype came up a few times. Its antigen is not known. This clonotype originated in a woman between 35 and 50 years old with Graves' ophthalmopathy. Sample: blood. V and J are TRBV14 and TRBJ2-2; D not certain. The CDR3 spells CASSQYTNTGELFF. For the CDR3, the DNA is TGTGCCAGCAGCCAATATACCAACACCGGGGAGCTGTTTTTT.